The clone carrying this TCR beta chain has ten or more counts. TCRbeta library construction was performed incorporating unique molecular identifiers. Each CDR3 protein gets one entry after TCRdb re-called the PCR reads with MiXCR. Of 260,000 or so distinct CDR3 sequences listed, around 13% are singletons. This sample is part of a study of T-cell reconstitution after alpha-beta-depleted transplantation in children. V was trimmed by 1 base and J by 7 bases, leaving 14 bases between them. The CDR3 runs 14 residues. Per the germline V gene, CDR1 is DFQATT and CDR2 is SNEGSKA (reference sequence). This receptor was obtained from a human donor who donated a stem cell graft to a child with acute lymphoblastic leukemia. Sample: PBMCs from the stem cell graft donor, taken from the stem cell graft. The V gene is TRBV20-1, the J gene TRBJ1-5; D remains unclear. The CDR3 DNA follows: TGCAGTGCTAGAGGAGGTCGATTAGGACAGCCCCAGCATTTT. Its protein is CSARGGRLGQPQHF.